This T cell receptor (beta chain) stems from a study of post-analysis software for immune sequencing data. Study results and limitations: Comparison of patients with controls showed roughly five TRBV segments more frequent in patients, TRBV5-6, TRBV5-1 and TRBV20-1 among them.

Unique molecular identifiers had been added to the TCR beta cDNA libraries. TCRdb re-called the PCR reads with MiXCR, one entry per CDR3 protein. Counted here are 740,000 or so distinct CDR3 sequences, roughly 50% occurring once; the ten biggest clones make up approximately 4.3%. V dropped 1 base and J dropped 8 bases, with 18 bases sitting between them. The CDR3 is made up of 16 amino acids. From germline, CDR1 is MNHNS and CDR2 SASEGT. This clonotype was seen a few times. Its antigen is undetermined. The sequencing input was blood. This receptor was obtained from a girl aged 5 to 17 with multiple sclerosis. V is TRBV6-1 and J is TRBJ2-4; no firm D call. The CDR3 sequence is CASSEGVEAHVDIQYF. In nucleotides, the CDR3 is TGTGCCAGCAGTGAAGGGGTTGAGGCCCACGTGGACATTCAGTACTTC.